Each of the 13 T cell receptor beta chains below was sequenced from the same sample in a study of early T cells in non-severe SARS-CoV-2 infection (dated by TCRdb to 2020 to 2023). Library generation was performed with 5' RACE. Sequencing took place on a NextSeq 500. Using fastp trimming at Q25 and MiXCR clonotype assembly, TCRdb reanalyzed the public sequencing data and kept in-frame beta chains. Rows are unified per CDR3 protein, each entry keeping the most common DNA and genes. This sample gives roughly 75,000 distinct CDR3 sequences in total; roughly 9.6% of them show up just once. The ten biggest clones cover 4.8% of the sample. Source material: whole blood. The receptors stem from an adult who was a healthcare worker with PCR-confirmed SARS-CoV-2 infection or an uninfected control (not recorded which).

V is TRBV20-1 and J is TRBJ2-2; D is ambiguous. The V end lost 5 bases, the J end lost 6 bases, and 7 bases lay between the germline ends. Germline loops: CDR1 DFQATT, CDR2 SNEGSKA (reference sequence). The CDR3 contains 11 residues. CDR3 residues: CSADRAGELFF. CDR3 DNA sequence: TGCAGTGCTGATAGGGCCGGGGAGCTGTTTTTT.

The V and J genes are TRBV27 and TRBJ1-3, with D tentatively TRBD1 (6 bases). The germline V gene has CDR1 MNHEY and CDR2 SMNVEV (reference sequence). This CDR3 has 15 amino acids. V was cut by 5 bases and J by 7 bases, with 18 bases left in between. CDR3 loop: CASSPNRGLRNTIYF. Here the CDR3 DNA reads TGTGCCAGCAGTCCTAACCGGGGGCTACGCAACACCATATATTTT.

This clonotype has just a few counts. V usage is TRBV28 and J usage is TRBJ2-7; D is unresolved. The CDR3 loop spans 12 amino acids. Germline V gives CDR1 MDHEN, CDR2 SYDVKM. V gave up 2 bases and J gave up 3 bases, with 5 bases separating them. The chain's CDR3 is CASSLQDYEQYF. CDR3 in DNA: TGTGCCAGCAGTTTACAGGACTACGAGCAGTACTTC.

This clonotype was counted at least ten times. This chain joins TRBV16 and TRBJ1-2; TRBD1 might be the D (6 bases). This CDR3 contains 14 residues. Germline lookup yields CDR1 KGHSY and CDR2 FQNENV. V lost 2 bases to trimming and J lost 4 bases, with 11 bases between them. Written as DNA, the CDR3 is TGTGCCAGCAGCCAAGGACAGACGTTCTATGGCTACACCTTC. Amino acids: CASSQGQTFYGYTF.

The table lists this clonotype with a few counts. The chain uses TRBV6-1 and TRBJ1-6, with 9 nucleotides matching TRBD1. Germline V gene lookup returns CDR1 MNHNS and CDR2 SASEGT. Losses at the gene ends were 4 bases for V and 6 bases for J; bases not matched to a gene: 7. The CDR3 has 16 residues. The CDR3 bases are TGTGCCAGCAGTGCTCATTCGACAGGGGGTAATTCACCCCTCCACTTT. As protein: CASSAHSTGGNSPLHF.

The chain carries TRBV28 and TRBJ1-2; D gene unclear. V gave up 4 bases and J gave up 2 bases, with 11 bases separating them. The CDR3 runs to 14 residues. Germline CDR1 is MDHEN and CDR2 is SYDVKM. The CDR3 loop is CASSSPPNNYGYTF. In DNA, the CDR3 is TGTGCCAGCAGTTCCCCGCCAAACAACTATGGCTACACCTTC.

This clonotype came up a few times. This chain connects TRBV19 to TRBJ2-1, with D tentatively TRBD2 (6 bases). This CDR3 has 17 residues. The ends were cut back, 5 bases at V and 0 bases at J, with 17 bases in the middle. CDR1 is LNHDA, CDR2 SQIVND, per germline (reference sequence). CDR3 protein: CASSEGLAPGSYNEQFF. DNA of the CDR3: TGTGCCAGTAGTGAGGGGCTAGCGCCTGGCTCCTACAATGAGCAGTTCTTC.

This clonotype was counted ten times or more. The chain is built from TRBV10-3 and TRBJ2-5; D might be TRBD1 (6 bases). CDR3 length: 19 residues. V was pared by 4 bases and J by 2 bases, with 26 bases between. Germline values: CDR1 ENHRY, CDR2 SYGVKD. This CDR3 is CAISGVPRGPSTSQETQYF. The CDR3 nucleotides are TGTGCCATCAGTGGGGTCCCCAGGGGCCCTTCAACCTCTCAAGAGACCCAGTACTTC.

This clonotype was seen ten or more times. J is TRBJ1-2 and V is TRBV20-1; possible D gene TRBD1, 6 bases. CDR1 is DFQATT and CDR2 is SNEGSKA in the germline V gene (reference sequence). The CDR3 runs to 14 residues. Trimming stripped 1 base from V and 5 bases from J, with 14 bases between. CDR3 sequence reads: CSARAPGQSYGYTF. CDR3 sequence (DNA): TGCAGTGCTAGAGCGCCCGGACAGTCGTATGGCTACACCTTC.

This clonotype came up many times. The chain couples TRBV7-8 to TRBJ2-1, with 13 nucleotides matching TRBD2. This CDR3 has 15 amino acids. V trimming: 6 bases; J trimming: 3 bases; junction bases outside the gene matches: 2. The germline gives CDR1 SGHVS, CDR2 FQNEAQ. CDR3: CASRRTSGSYNEQFF. CDR3 nucleotide sequence: TGTGCCAGCAGGCGGACTAGCGGGAGCTACAATGAGCAGTTCTTC. The full variable domain, completed using reference TRBV7-8 and TRBJ2-1, is GAGVSQSPRYKVAKRGQDVALRCDPISGHVSLFWYQQALGQGPEFLTYFQNEAQLDKSGLPSDRFFAERPEGSVSTLKIQRTQQEDSAVYLCASRRTSGSYNEQFFGPGTRLTVL.

This clonotype was seen many times. The gene calls are TRBV20-1 and TRBJ2-4; possible D gene TRBD2, 6 bases. This CDR3 has 17 residues. Germline V lookup: CDR1 DFQATT, CDR2 SNEGSKA (reference sequence). Between the trimmed V and J ends, which lost 3 bases and 2 bases, there was a span of 20 bases. The CDR3 spells CSASPIRGGLPKNIQYF. The CDR3 region has the DNA TGCAGTGCTAGTCCAATTCGCGGAGGACTACCCAAAAACATTCAGTACTTC.

This clonotype was observed many times. The chain employs TRBV27 and TRBJ2-7, with 11 bases identical to TRBD1. V lost 3 bases to trimming and J lost 6 bases; unmatched junction nucleotides: 7. The CDR3 extends over 15 amino acids. From germline, CDR1 is MNHEY and CDR2 SMNVEV (reference sequence). The CDR3 nucleotides read TGTGCCAGCAGTTTTGCCGGGACAGGGGGGTTCGAGCAGTACTTC. Translation gives CASSFAGTGGFEQYF.

This clonotype showed up many times. V usage is TRBV5-4 and J usage is TRBJ1-1; D is unclear. Germline values: CDR1 SGHNT, CDR2 YYREEE (reference sequence). Trimming cost V 0 bases and J 0 bases, with 6 bases left between them. The CDR3 has 14 amino acids. The CDR3 loop is CASSLARLNTEAFF. The CDR3 DNA reads TGTGCCAGCAGCTTGGCTCGGCTGAACACTGAAGCTTTCTTT.